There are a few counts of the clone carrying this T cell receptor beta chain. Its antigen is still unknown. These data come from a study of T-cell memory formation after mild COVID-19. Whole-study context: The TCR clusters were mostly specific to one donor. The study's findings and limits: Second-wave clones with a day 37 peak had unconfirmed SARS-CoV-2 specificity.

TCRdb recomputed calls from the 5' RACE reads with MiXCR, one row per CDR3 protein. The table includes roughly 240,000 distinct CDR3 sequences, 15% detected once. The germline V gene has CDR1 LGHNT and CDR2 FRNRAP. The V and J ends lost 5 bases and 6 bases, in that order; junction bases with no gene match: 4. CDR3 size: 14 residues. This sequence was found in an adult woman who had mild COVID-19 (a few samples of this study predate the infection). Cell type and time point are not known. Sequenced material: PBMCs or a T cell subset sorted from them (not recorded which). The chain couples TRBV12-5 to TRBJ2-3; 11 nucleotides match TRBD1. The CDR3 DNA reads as TGTGCTAGTGGTCCTCGGACAGGGGGCGATACGCAGTATTTT. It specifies CASGPRTGGDTQYF.